This T cell receptor beta chain was retrieved from a study of OX40 agonist ivuxolimab in advanced cancers. The CDR3 has 15 residues. The germline V and J ends were trimmed by 5 bases and 4 bases, with 14 bases remaining between them. Germline lookup yields CDR1 KGHSH and CDR2 LQKENI. Only in-frame clones appear in the TCRdb table, and some are missing; sequencing was by immunoSEQ multiplex PCR. The sample consists of tens of thousands of clones, 84% of them appearing once. Autoimmune disease history or systemic immunosuppression barred patients. The sequence was collected from an adult with an advanced solid tumor such as melanoma, head and neck, liver or kidney cancer. This sample comprised CD4+ or CD8+ T cells sorted from blood, obtained in a trial of the OX40 agonist ivuxolimab. The genes are TRBV18 and TRBJ2-2; possibly TRBD1 for D (5 bases). The CDR3 DNA reads TGTGCCAGCTCATCACAGGCCGCAACCACCGGGGAGCTGTTTTTT. Its protein is CASSSQAATTGELFF. The full variable domain, with the rest looked up from reference TRBV18 and TRBJ2-2, is NAGVMQNPRHLVRRRGQEARLRCSPMKGHSHVYWYRQLPEEGLKFMVYLQKENIIDESGMPKERFSAEFPKEGPSILRIQQVVRGDSAAYFCASSSQAATTGELFFGEGSRLTVL.